This entry lists 13 T cell receptor beta chains sequenced from one sample in a study of T cells in Graves' hyperthyroidism and ophthalmopathy. Using RNA transcripts as the source, TCR beta CDR3 regions were amplified. The primer set for the first-round RT-PCR of the TCR CDR3 was HTBI. Via MiXCR, TCRdb re-called the multiplex PCR reads, giving one row per CDR3 protein. The sample holds under 350,000 distinct CDR3 sequences; around 20% are singletons and the top ten take around 50%. Sequencing used blood. The receptors originated from a woman aged 50 to 65 with Graves' hyperthyroidism.

About this clonotype: A much larger clonotype is one base distant, so this may be a read error. The genes are TRBV7-6 and TRBJ2-1; 13 positions match TRBD2. The CDR3 extends over 16 amino acids. The J segment lost 11 bases and the V segment lost 5 bases, leaving 12 bases of the junction unmatched. Germline lookup yields CDR1 SGHVS and CDR2 FNYEAQ. The CDR3 DNA reads as TGTGCCAGCAGCAGGGGACTAGCGGGAACGGGGAATAAGCAGTTCTTC. It translates to CASSRGLAGTGNKQFF. The full variable domain, with the rest looked up from reference TRBV7-6 and TRBJ2-1, is GAGVSQSPRYKVTKRGQDVALRCDPISGHVSLYWYRQALGQGPEFLTYFNYEAQQDKSGLPNDRFSAERPEGSISTLTIQRTEQRDSAMYRCASSRGLAGTGNKQFFGPGTRLTVL.

This clonotype was seen repeatedly, ten times or more. The chain joins TRBV11-3 to TRBJ1-1; no clear D. CDR3 length equals 15 residues. Trimming pared 1 base from V and 4 bases from J, leaving 13 bases between. Germline CDR1 reads SGHNT; CDR2 reads YENEEA. The CDR3 protein is CASSLGRVRGTEAFF. DNA for the CDR3: TGTGCCAGCAGCTTAGGTCGGGTGCGGGGCACTGAAGCTTTCTTT. The full variable domain, in which reference TRBV11-3 and TRBJ1-1 provide the parts outside the CDR3, is EAGVVQSPRYKIIEKKQPVAFWCNPISGHNTLYWYLQNLGQGPELLIRYENEEAVDDSQLPKDRFSAERLKGVDSTLKIQPAELGDSAVYLCASSLGRVRGTEAFFGQGTRLTVV.

The V call is TRBV4-1, the J call TRBJ2-1, with 8 bases lining up with TRBD2. The CDR3 is made up of 16 amino acids. From germline, CDR1 is MGHRA and CDR2 YSYEKL. J lost 4 bases, V lost 0 bases, and 5 bases had no gene match. The CDR3 region is CASSQEVAGIYNEQFF. The DNA of the CDR3 is TGCGCCAGCAGCCAAGAAGTAGCGGGGATTTACAATGAGCAGTTCTTC.

With respect to this clonotype: A much larger clone sits a single nucleotide away, making a read error possible. The V call is TRBV4-1, the J call TRBJ2-7; 7 bases are shared with TRBD1. The CDR3 is 15 residues long. Germline V lookup: CDR1 MGHRA, CDR2 YSYEKL. As DNA, the CDR3 is TGCGCCAGCAGCCAACTTGACAGGGCCTTCTACGAGCGGTACTTC. Its translation: CASSQLDRAFYERYF.

The V gene is TRBV7-8, the J gene TRBJ1-2; the D is unclear. Germline V gives CDR1 SGHVS, CDR2 FQNEAQ. The V and J ends lost 1 base and 0 bases respectively, with 9 bases between them. This CDR3 has 15 residues. The CDR3: CASSLVWGSNYGYTF. The DNA of the CDR3 is TGTGCCAGCAGCTTAGTGTGGGGTTCTAACTATGGCTACACCTTC.

This clonotype was counted between two and nine times. The chain uses TRBV4-2 and TRBJ2-3; D perhaps matches TRBD1 (6 bases). CDR3 size: 15 residues. Germline V gene lookup returns CDR1 LGHNA and CDR2 YNFKEQ. Between the trimmed V and J ends, which lost 0 bases and 6 bases, there was a span of 13 bases. The DNA of the CDR3 is TGTGCCAGCAGCCAAGATCGCAGGGGAGTGGATACGCAGTATTTT. This sequence encodes CASSQDRRGVDTQYF.

Many counts were recorded for this clonotype. The J gene is TRBJ2-7, the V gene TRBV13, with a possible D match to TRBD2 (5 bases). Germline V gene lookup returns CDR1 PRHDT and CDR2 FYEKMQ (reference sequence). V shed 5 bases and J shed 6 bases, with 23 bases lying between them. The CDR3 has 16 residues. The CDR3 region has the DNA TGTGCCAGCAGCCCGGGAACGGGCTCTGGGTTGAGCGAGCAGTACTTC. Residues: CASSPGTGSGLSEQYF.

The chain has TRBV2 and TRBJ1-6; 7 bases are shared with TRBD1. Germline lookup yields CDR1 SNHLY and CDR2 FYNNEI. J lost 0 bases, V lost 5 bases, and 4 bases had no gene match. The CDR3 runs 16 residues. Here the CDR3 DNA reads TGTGCCAGCAGTCCCGGACAGGACTCCTATAATTCACCCCTCCACTTT. Translated, it gives CASSPGQDSYNSPLHF.

This clonotype has a count of ten or more. The chain joins TRBV12-3 or TRBV12-4 to TRBJ2-5; 7 bases are shared with TRBD2. Trimming removed 3 bases from V and 5 bases from J; junction bases left unmatched: 6. The CDR3 extends over 14 amino acids. This chain's CDR3 is CASSFGGSTETQYF. CDR3 sequence (DNA): TGTGCCAGCAGTTTTGGCGGGAGCACGGAGACCCAGTACTTC.

The chain is built from TRBV29-1 and TRBJ1-4; 8 nucleotides agree with TRBD1. Germline CDR1 reads SQVTM; CDR2 reads ANQGSEA. The CDR3 spans 12 residues. J lost 6 bases, V lost 3 bases, and 0 bases had no gene match. Written as DNA, the CDR3 is TGCAGCGTTGAGGACAGGGATGAAAAACTGTTTTTT. Its protein product is CSVEDRDEKLFF.

The chain uses TRBV10-1 and TRBJ1-1; perhaps TRBD1 as D (6 bases). The germline V gene has CDR1 WNHNN and CDR2 SYGVQD (reference sequence). V was clipped by 6 bases and J by 6 bases, with 23 bases between them. The CDR3 loop spans 16 amino acids. CDR3 in DNA: TGCGCCAGCAGCCCGGGACAAAAGTCGTCGATGTCTGAAGCTTTCTTT. This sequence encodes CASSPGQKSSMSEAFF.

The table lists this clonotype with a few counts. The rearrangement uses TRBV28 and TRBJ2-1, with TRBD1 matching 7 bases. Germline V gene sequence: CDR1 MDHEN, CDR2 SYDVKM. CDR3 length: 13 amino acids. Trimming cost V 7 bases and J 4 bases; bases outside gene matches: 4. CDR3 sequence (DNA): TGTGCCAGCAAACAGGGGATATACAATGAGCAGTTCTTC. It specifies CASKQGIYNEQFF.

This clonotype was observed at least ten times. V and J are TRBV7-8 and TRBJ2-2; 10 bases map to TRBD2. The germline CDR1 and CDR2 sequences are SGHVS and FQNEAQ. This CDR3 comprises 17 residues. J gave up 4 bases and V 5 bases, and 10 bases lay outside the gene matches. The CDR3 here is CASSGPGLASITGELFF. The CDR3 DNA sequence: TGTGCCAGCAGCGGGCCGGGACTAGCGAGTATCACCGGGGAGCTGTTTTTT.